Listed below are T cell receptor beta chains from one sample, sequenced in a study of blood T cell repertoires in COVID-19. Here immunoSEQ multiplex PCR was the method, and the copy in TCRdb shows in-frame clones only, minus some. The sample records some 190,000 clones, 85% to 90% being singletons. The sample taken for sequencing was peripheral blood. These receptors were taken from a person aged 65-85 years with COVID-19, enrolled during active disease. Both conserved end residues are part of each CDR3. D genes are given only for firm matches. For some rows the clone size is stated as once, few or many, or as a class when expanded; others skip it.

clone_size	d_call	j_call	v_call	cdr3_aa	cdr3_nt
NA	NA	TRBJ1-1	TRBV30	CAWIREMNTEAFF	TGTGCCTGGATACGGGAGATGAACACTGAAGCTTTCTTT
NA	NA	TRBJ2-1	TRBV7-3	CASSLAGANNEQFF	TGTGCCAGCAGCTTAGCGGGGGCGAACAATGAGCAGTTCTTC
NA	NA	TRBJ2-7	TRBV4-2	CASSQDGHLFYEQYF	TGTGCCAGCAGCCAAGATGGGCACCTTTTCTACGAGCAGTACTTC
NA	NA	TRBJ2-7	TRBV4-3	CASSQAPDNYEQYF	TGCGCCAGCAGCCAAGCACCGGACAACTACGAGCAGTACTTC
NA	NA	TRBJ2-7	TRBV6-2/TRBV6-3	CASSHRDNLLLEQYF	TGTGCCAGCAGTCACCGGGACAACCTTCTCCTCGAGCAGTACTTC
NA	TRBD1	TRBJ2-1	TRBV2	CASSEVGTGGYNEQFF	TGTGCCAGCAGTGAAGTCGGGACAGGGGGCTACAATGAGCAGTTCTTC
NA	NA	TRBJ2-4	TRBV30	CAWSVGNGEAGAKNIQYF	TGTGCCTGGAGTGTGGGGAACGGGGAGGCAGGGGCCAAAAACATTCAGTACTTC
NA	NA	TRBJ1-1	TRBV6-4	CASSDSSAGNTEAFF	TGTGCCAGCAGTGACTCGAGTGCGGGGAACACTGAAGCTTTCTTT
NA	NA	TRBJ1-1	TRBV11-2	CASSLGPVNTEAFF	TGTGCCAGCAGCTTAGGGCCAGTGAACACTGAAGCTTTCTTT
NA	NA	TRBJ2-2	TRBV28	CASSFLGGRRTGELFF	TGTGCCAGCAGTTTTCTCGGGGGGCGTCGGACCGGGGAGCTGTTTTTT
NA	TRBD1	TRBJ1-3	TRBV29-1	CSAERGLSGNTIYF	TGCAGCGCTGAGAGGGGGCTTTCGGGAAACACCATATATTTT
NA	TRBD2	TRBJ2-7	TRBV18	CASSPGLAGVEEQYF	TGTGCCAGCTCACCTGGGCTAGCGGGAGTCGAAGAGCAGTACTTC
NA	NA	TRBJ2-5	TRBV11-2	CASSLEWGGRETQYF	TGTGCCAGCAGCTTAGAATGGGGGGGGCGAGAGACCCAGTACTTC
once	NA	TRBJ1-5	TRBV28	CASNQLRNQPQHF	TGTGCCAGCAATCAACTACGCAATCAGCCCCAGCATTTT
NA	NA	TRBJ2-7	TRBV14	CASSQGLPYEQYF	TGTGCCAGCAGCCAAGGACTACCCTACGAGCAGTACTTC
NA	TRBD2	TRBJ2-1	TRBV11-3	CASSPRETSWEQFF	TGTGCCAGCAGCCCGAGAGAGACTAGCTGGGAGCAGTTCTTC
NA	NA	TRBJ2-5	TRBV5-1	CASVPSPQGYQETQYF	TGCGCCAGCGTCCCATCTCCCCAGGGCTACCAAGAGACCCAGTACTTC
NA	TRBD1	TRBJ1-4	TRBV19	CASSTSLQGPTTNEKLFF	TGTGCCAGTAGTACTTCCCTACAGGGGCCCACAACTAATGAAAAACTGTTTTTT
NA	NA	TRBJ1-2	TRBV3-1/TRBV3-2	CASSQDLWGGRGGYTF	TGTGCCAGCAGCCAAGATTTATGGGGGGGACGGGGTGGCTACACCTTC
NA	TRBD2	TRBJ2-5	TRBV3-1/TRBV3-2	CASSQYLAGLLQETQYF	TGTGCCAGCAGCCAATATCTAGCGGGCCTCCTCCAAGAGACCCAGTACTTC
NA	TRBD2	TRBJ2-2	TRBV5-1	CASSKGTSGSHGELFF	TGCGCCAGCAGCAAGGGGACTAGCGGGAGTCACGGGGAGCTGTTTTTT
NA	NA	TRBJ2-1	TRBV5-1	CASSLASEQFF	TGCGCCAGCAGCTTGGCCAGTGAGCAGTTCTTC
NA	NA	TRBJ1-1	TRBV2	CASSDTTGRKAFF	TGTGCCAGCAGCGACACGACAGGCCGAAAGGCTTTCTTT
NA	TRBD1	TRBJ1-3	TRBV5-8	CASSRALGTGPGNTIYF	TGTGCCAGCAGCCGCGCCCTAGGGACAGGGCCTGGAAACACCATATATTTT
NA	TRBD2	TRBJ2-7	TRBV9	CASSQGISGGAYEQYF	TGTGCCAGCAGCCAGGGGATTAGCGGGGGGGCCTACGAGCAGTACTTC
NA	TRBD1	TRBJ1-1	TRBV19	CASRDRDLPSNTEAFF	TGTGCCAGTAGAGACAGGGACCTTCCATCCAACACTGAAGCTTTCTTT